The clone carrying this T cell receptor (beta chain) has more than one count but fewer than ten. Its antigen is unidentified. Per the germline V gene, CDR1 is SGHNT and CDR2 is YYREEE (reference sequence). V was cut by 0 bases and J by 4 bases, with 11 bases left in between. The CDR3 contains 15 residues. These data come from a study of T cells after yellow fever vaccination. TCRdb called the 5' RACE reads again in MiXCR, with one record for every CDR3 protein. The sample carries 400,000 or so distinct CDR3 sequences, approximately 5.7% recorded once. Study outcomes and limitations: Weaker overall, the secondary response nonetheless peaked faster (day 5 versus 15). Post-booster reappearance was seen for most primary-vaccination clones (nearly 97% CD4, about 90% CD8).

The chain links TRBV5-4 to TRBJ2-1; a possible D gene is TRBD1 (5 bases). The sequence was obtained from a young man who received the YFV17D yellow fever vaccine. The sample consisted of PBMCs, taken 5 days after the yellow fever booster vaccination. CDR3 protein: CASSLAGMRYNEQFF. CDR3 nucleotide sequence: TGTGCCAGCAGCTTGGCAGGGATGAGGTACAATGAGCAGTTCTTC.